This record concerns one T cell receptor (beta chain) sequence. What this receptor recognizes is not known. Within one base of it there is no much larger clone, and no base qualities were kept. Using the deep immunoSEQ assay, multiplex PCR amplified TCR CDR3 regions from genomic DNA. For each cell subset, the extracted genomic DNA was distributed evenly across all wells of several immunoSEQ 96-well plates, and each plate served as one replicate. For sorted subsets, around 0.2 ug genomic DNA, equal to 30,000 to 35,000 T cell genomes, was loaded into each replicate PCR. Purified libraries were measured with a Qubit 3.0 fluorometer, size-checked on a Bioanalyzer 2100, and measured again with the KAPA Library Quantification kit. A separate single-read 150-cycle Illumina NextSeq 550 flow cell was used to sequence each immunoSEQ 96-well plate. Per the source publication's procedure: Because the immunoSEQ output held only junctional sequences and lacked quality scores, the filtering could not match the filtering applied to full-length reads. To assign V/J genes and CDR3, sequences were annotated using PyIR, a Python wrapper for IgBLAST v1.9, with IMGT germline references. Reads were removed for weak V/J assignments (E-value above 1e-6), missing CDR3, stop codons, out-of-frame junctions, or ambiguous translated residues. V3J clonotypes were defined as sequences sharing an identical inferred V gene, J gene, and CDR3 amino acid sequence. Percentage overlap between repertoires was computed as shared unique clonotypes divided by the size of the smaller repertoire. RTK rarefaction, the Chao1 estimator, and Recon v2.1 estimates of unobserved clonotypes were used to assess repertoire richness. Generation probabilities for all TCRbeta clonotypes obtained by the gDNA method from a handful of donors were computed using OLGA. The table was pulled from immuneACCESS by TCRdb, which kept in-frame rearrangements only. Such tables lose some clones; where checked, under half of the loss comes from unresolved V genes, and the rest has no known cause. That table supplies the V and J calls and clone size; D and trimming were determined from the DNA. The sample records some 2,100,000 clones, more than 90% of which are singletons. The ten top clones hold roughly 0.13% of the sample.

CDR1 and CDR2 (MGHRA, YSYEKL) derive from the germline V gene. Spanning cysteine to phenylalanine, the CDR3 consists of 16 amino acids. CDR3 DNA is the only sequence kept; it has 48 bases, read in frame from the first base. Ends trimmed: V by 4 bases, J by 6 bases; bases unmatched to a gene: 10. This sample was included in a study of shared clonotypes between healthy human individuals (dated by TCRdb to 2018 to 2021). As for the study more broadly: The cohort comprised a couple of women and a few men aged 18 to 49 years. Leukapheresis yielded between about 0.85 and 10 billion PBMCs per donor. For each donor, CD4 naive and CD4 memory were each run on three plates, CD8 naive on two plates, and CD8 memory on one plate. The study deeply sequenced blood TCR repertoires of about five healthy adults to estimate repertoire size and the extent of clonotype sharing between individuals. Different laboratories and diverse techniques were used to prepare libraries and sequence TCR repertoires, to increase sequencing depth and limit assay-specific biases. Overall study outcomes, separate from this receptor: Naive subsets generally had larger estimated clonotype richness than memory subsets. Pairwise subsampling led to the expectation that sequencing depth would affect the degree of clonotype sharing among donors. Sampling was restricted to blood, and TCR repertoires in tissues likely differ from the TCR repertoires found in blood. Rarefaction of sorted-subset datasets indicated incomplete sequencing despite the large sequencing depth. Across several donors, approximately 5% of naive CD4, approximately 4% of naive CD8, about 2% of memory CD4, and about 0.44% of memory CD8 clonotypes were shared. Because the study included only a small number of donors, the genetic and exposure-history diversity represented was limited. Higher generation probabilities were observed for clonotypes shared by all four sorted-subset donors than for non-shared clonotypes.

Donors were healthy HIV-negative adults with no recently reported acute infections or vaccinations. Only Caucasian adults living in Nashville, Tennessee, USA were represented among the donors. Magnetic negative selection was used to enrich CD4+ T cells, after which naive cells were positively selected on CD45RA and the negative fraction became the memory subset. Blood was collected by leukapheresis, and PBMCs were isolated by Ficoll-Histopaque density gradient centrifugation and then cryopreserved in liquid nitrogen vapor phase. Purity and quantity of every magnetically sorted T cell population were checked by analytical flow cytometry. Genomic DNA was isolated from each sorted fraction and quantified by UV absorbance on a Nanodrop 2000c.

The clonotype originates from a man younger than 30 in good health. The specimen was naive CD4+ T cells sorted from blood. What the cell subset or site label conveys for this sample: CD45RA+ positively selected. The rearranged chain carries TRBV4-1 and TRBJ2-3; TRBD2 agrees with 10 junctional bases. Here the CDR3 is given as CASSPHSAGGGDTQYF. The nucleotide sequence is given as TGCGCCAGCAGCCCCCACTCAGCGGGAGGGGGGGATACGCAGTATTTT.